The 30 T cell receptor beta chains listed next were all sequenced from one sample in a study of CD8+CD57+ T cells in acquired aplastic anemia. CDR3 and TCR beta VDJ profiling relied on a genomic DNA template. TCRdb re-called the reads with MiXCR, one entry per CDR3 protein. Among 150,000 to 200,000 distinct CDR3 sequences listed, 55% to 70% were seen once. Input material: sorted CD4+, CD8+, or CD8+CD57+ T cells (not recorded which) from PBMCs. These receptors originate from a human donor in good health.

This clonotype was seen ten or more times. The chain recombines TRBV24-1 with TRBJ2-5, with a tentative D call TRBD2 (7 bases). Germline lookup yields CDR1 KGHDR and CDR2 SFDVKD. V was shortened by 1 base and J by 5 bases, with 10 bases between the two germline ends. The CDR3 consists of 14 residues. The CDR3 coding sequence is TGTGCCACCAGTGATTTAGGGGGAGGGGAGACCCAGTACTTC. Translation: CATSDLGGGETQYF.

The chain couples TRBV12-3 or TRBV12-4 to TRBJ2-1; 9 bases match TRBD1. The J segment lost 14 bases and the V segment lost 6 bases, leaving 5 bases of the junction unmatched. This CDR3 is built from 11 residues. The CDR3 DNA reads as TGTGCCAGCAGCCGGGACAGGGTAAAGTTCTTC. This translates into CASSRDRVKFF.

The rearrangement joins TRBV7-9 to TRBJ2-7; weak D call: TRBD2 (5 bases). V lost 1 base, J lost 7 bases, and 11 bases lay in between. The CDR3 is 13 amino acids. Germline CDR1 SEHNR, CDR2 FQNEAQ (reference sequence). DNA of the CDR3: TGTGCCAGCAGCTTAGTCACGACGGGGGAGCAGTACTTC. This gives the protein CASSLVTTGEQYF.

This clonotype was detected only a few times. The chain carries TRBV5-1 and TRBJ1-1; perhaps TRBD1 as D (6 bases). Deletions cut 7 bases from V and 7 bases from J, with 23 bases between. Germline-derived CDR1 and CDR2 are SGHRS and YFSETQ. The CDR3 runs 15 residues. The CDR3 sequence: CASSWRGGQEGEAFF. CDR3 DNA: TGCGCCAGCTCCTGGAGGGGGGGGCAGGAGGGTGAAGCTTTCTTT.

As to this clonotype: Germline is not matched at one junction end, which may reflect a read error. The gene calls are TRBV29-1 and TRBJ1-2, with no clear D. CDR3 size: 15 residues. Germline CDR1 reads SQVTM; CDR2 reads ANQGSEA. The CDR3 nucleotides read TGCAGCGTTGGGTCACTCATTGCCGTAAACTATGGCTGCACCTTC. Translated, it gives CSVGSLIAVNYGCTF.

This clonotype was found a few times. The chain combines TRBV20-1 with TRBJ1-5, with 8 bases identical to TRBD1. The CDR3 loop spans 12 amino acids. Germline assignment: CDR1 DFQATT and CDR2 SNEGSKA (reference sequence). V was clipped by 5 bases and J by 7 bases; unmatched bases: 4. The CDR3 region has the DNA TGCAGTGCTGGACAGGGAACACAGCCCCAGCATTTT. Its protein product is CSAGQGTQPQHF.

The chain uses TRBV20-1 and TRBJ2-4; perhaps D is TRBD1 or TRBD2 (7 bases each). The CDR3 sequence is 13 residues long. Looked up from germline, CDR1 is DFQATT and CDR2 is SNEGSKA (reference sequence). V shed 5 bases and J shed 8 bases, with 16 bases lying between them. CDR3 in DNA: TGCAGTGCTGGGGAGGGGACAGAATACATTCAGTACTTC. Translation gives CSAGEGTEYIQYF.

A word on this clonotype: The junction shows a germline mismatch at one end, possibly a read error. This chain links TRBV5-8 with TRBJ1-6; no clear D gene. Germline V gives CDR1 SGHTS, CDR2 YDEGEE. The CDR3 runs to 14 residues. The CDR3 reads CASSADRVGSPLHF. The DNA for the CDR3 is TGCGCCAGCAGCGCGGACCGAGTCGGTTCACCCCTCCACTTT.

Here the CDR3 reads CASSEFDGEKLFF. The DNA of the CDR3 is TGTGCCAGCAGTGAATTCGACGGTGAAAAACTGTTTTTT. V and J are TRBV25-1 and TRBJ1-4; D remains unclear. The CDR3 spans 13 residues. Trimming shortened V by 1 base and J by 7 bases, and 7 bases separated the two germline ends. CDR1 is MGHDK, CDR2 SYGVNS, per germline. The full variable domain, completed using reference TRBV25-1 and TRBJ1-4, is EADIYQTPRYLVIGTGKKITLECSQTMGHDKMYWYQQDPGMELHLIHYSYGVNSTEKGDLSSESTVSRIRTEHFPLTLESARPSHTSQYLCASSEFDGEKLFFGSGTQLSVL.

Many counts were recorded for this clonotype. The V and J genes are TRBV4-1 and TRBJ2-7; 8 bases fit TRBD2. The CDR3 runs 14 residues. J was trimmed by 6 bases and V by 6 bases; bases with no gene match: 10. Germline CDR1 is MGHRA and CDR2 is YSYEKL. CDR3: CASSPEGLVSEQYF. Written as DNA, the CDR3 is TGCGCCAGCAGTCCTGAGGGACTAGTTAGCGAGCAGTACTTC.

This clonotype was counted many times. The chain carries TRBV27 and TRBJ2-7; D uncertain. The CDR3 sequence is 14 residues long. CDR1 is MNHEY, CDR2 SMNVEV, per germline (reference sequence). Trimming took off 2 bases at V and 4 bases at J, with 12 bases between the two ends. CDR3 in amino acids: CASSLKFSLYEQYF. The CDR3 DNA follows: TGTGCCAGCAGTTTAAAGTTCTCCCTTTACGAGCAGTACTTC.

This clonotype was found many times. The gene calls are TRBV19 and TRBJ1-5; D is unclear. The ends were cut back, 2 bases at V and 11 bases at J, with 16 bases in the middle. From germline, CDR1 is LNHDA and CDR2 SQIVND (reference sequence). The CDR3 consists of 14 residues. The CDR3, as DNA: TGTGCCAGTAGTATAACCCGGACCCTTACTTCCCAGCATTTT. Translated: CASSITRTLTSQHF.

V and J are TRBV19 and TRBJ2-2, with TRBD1 matching 10 bases. The junction had 8 bases not matched to a gene; V was cut back by 4 bases and J by 6 bases. Per germline, CDR1 LNHDA and CDR2 SQIVND (reference sequence). This CDR3 region has 16 residues. In DNA form, the CDR3 reads TGTGCCAGTAGTACTACCCCCGGACAGGGGGCCGGGGAGCTGTTTTTT. Its translation is CASSTTPGQGAGELFF.

The chain joins TRBV5-1 to TRBJ2-3; TRBD1 matches 9 bases. This CDR3 region has 15 residues. Germline values: CDR1 SGHRS, CDR2 YFSETQ. Germline trimming cut 4 bases from V and 4 bases from J; bases unmatched to any gene: 7. The CDR3 is CASSGTGGSSDTQYF. The CDR3 DNA reads as TGCGCCAGCAGCGGAACAGGGGGCAGTTCAGATACGCAGTATTTT.

The J gene is TRBJ1-2, the V gene TRBV12-3 or TRBV12-4, with a tentative D call TRBD1 (6 bases). V dropped 3 bases and J dropped 0 bases, with 11 bases sitting between them. The CDR3 is made up of 15 amino acids. DNA of the CDR3: TGTGCCAGCAGTTTTCCACAGGGATCTAACTATGGCTACACCTTC. Translating gives CASSFPQGSNYGYTF.

The chain recombines TRBV7-9 with TRBJ2-7; D not certain. Germline loops: CDR1 SEHNR, CDR2 FQNEAQ (reference sequence). Deletions cut 3 bases from V and 2 bases from J, with 11 bases between. The CDR3 consists of 14 residues. DNA for the CDR3: TGTGCCAGCAGCTTGGGTTCCCCTACCTACGAGCAGTACTTC. It yields the protein CASSLGSPTYEQYF.

This chain uses TRBV10-3 with TRBJ2-7, with D perhaps matching TRBD2 (6 bases). The CDR3 covers 13 residues. Germline CDR1 ENHRY, CDR2 SYGVKD. Between the trimmed V and J ends, which lost 6 bases and 4 bases, there was a span of 13 bases. CDR3 DNA: TGTGCCATCAGCGTGGGCGGAGGGTACGAGCAGTACTTC. It translates to CAISVGGGYEQYF.

The rearrangement uses TRBV7-8 and TRBJ1-2, with no clear D. The CDR3 is 12 amino acids. Germline V gene lookup returns CDR1 SGHVS and CDR2 FQNEAQ. Between the trimmed V and J ends, which lost 4 bases and 8 bases, there was a span of 11 bases. CDR3 sequence (DNA): TGTGCCAGCAGCTACGGTTTACGGGGCTACACCTTC. As protein: CASSYGLRGYTF. Drawing the rest from reference TRBV7-8 and TRBJ1-2, the complete variable domain is GAGVSQSPRYKVAKRGQDVALRCDPISGHVSLFWYQQALGQGPEFLTYFQNEAQLDKSGLPSDRFFAERPEGSVSTLKIQRTQQEDSAVYLCASSYGLRGYTFGSGTRLTVV.

The chain has TRBV12-3 or TRBV12-4 and TRBJ2-5, with D tentatively TRBD1 (5 bases). The CDR3 totals 16 residues. V dropped 6 bases and J dropped 1 base, with 18 bases sitting between them. CDR3 sequence: CASSPGDRGGQETQYF. The CDR3 nucleotides are TGTGCCAGCAGCCCCGGCGATAGGGGTGGCCAAGAGACCCAGTACTTC.

This clonotype was seen a single time. The V and J genes are TRBV5-1 and TRBJ1-4, with 9 bases lining up with TRBD1. Germline V gene data show CDR1 as SGHRS and CDR2 as YFSETQ. Germline trimming cut 2 bases from V and 7 bases from J; bases unmatched to any gene: 6. CDR3 size: 15 residues. CDR3 bases: TGCGCCAGCAGCTTATCCGGGACAGGGCGTGAAAAACTGTTTTTT. Its translation: CASSLSGTGREKLFF.

For the CDR3, the DNA is TGTGCCAGCAGCTTAGATCAGGGAGGCTACGAGCAGTACTTC. This codes for CASSLDQGGYEQYF. The chain joins TRBV11-3 to TRBJ2-7, with D maybe TRBD2 (6 bases). There are 14 residues in the CDR3. The germline CDR1 and CDR2 sequences are SGHNT and YENEEA. V was cut by 0 bases and J by 3 bases, with 9 bases left in between.

The chain uses TRBV20-1 and TRBJ2-1; TRBD1 might be the D (6 bases). Looked up from germline, CDR1 is DFQATT and CDR2 is SNEGSKA (reference sequence). V lost 3 bases and J lost 5, with 11 bases in between. The CDR3 is made up of 13 amino acids. The CDR3 here is CSASENRDNEQFF. CDR3 coding DNA: TGCAGTGCTAGCGAAAACAGGGACAATGAGCAGTTCTTC.

This clonotype was recorded once. This chain links TRBV10-3 with TRBJ1-1, with D uncertain. Looked up from germline, CDR1 is ENHRY and CDR2 is SYGVKD. The V end was cut by 5 bases, the J end by 5 bases, with 12 bases between. The CDR3 loop spans 13 amino acids. The CDR3, as DNA: TGTGCCATCAGTTGGGGAGAGAGGACTGAAGCTTTCTTT. This translates into CAISWGERTEAFF.

This chain connects TRBV12-3 or TRBV12-4 to TRBJ2-5, with 13 bases identical to TRBD2. The V segment lost 5 bases and the J segment 6 bases; nucleotides outside the gene matches: 6. The CDR3 contains 15 residues. The CDR3 nucleotides are TGTGCCAGCAGTACTGGACTAGCGGGGGTTCAGACCCAGTACTTC. Protein product: CASSTGLAGVQTQYF.

This clonotype was observed a handful of times. A read error may be the cause here, since a much bigger clone is one base away. As the CDR3 is not closed by the conserved phenylalanine or tryptophan, this likely results from a read error. J is TRBJ2-2 and V is TRBV9, with D perhaps TRBD2 (6 bases). Germline loops: CDR1 SGDLS, CDR2 YYNGEE. V was pared by 3 bases and J by 5 bases, with 11 bases between. This CDR3 is built from 14 residues. DNA for the CDR3: TGTGCCAGCAGCGCCCCCCGGGGGACCGGGGAGCTGTTTATT. This codes for CASSAPRGTGELFI.

The J gene is TRBJ1-5, the V gene TRBV20-1, with D unclear. The CDR3 consists of 11 residues. CDR1 is DFQATT and CDR2 is SNEGSKA in the germline V gene (reference sequence). The ends were cut back, 3 bases at V and 10 bases at J, with 10 bases in the middle. In nucleotides, the CDR3 is TGCAGTGCTAGTAATCCAAGACCCCAGCATTTT. This sequence encodes CSASNPRPQHF.

The genes are TRBV2 and TRBJ1-1, with D possibly being TRBD1 (5 bases). This CDR3 region has 14 residues. The V and J ends lost 9 bases and 0 bases respectively, with 14 bases between them. Germline assignment: CDR1 SNHLY and CDR2 FYNNEI. The CDR3 here is CASVLEGMNTEAFF. CDR3 DNA sequence: TGTGCCAGTGTTCTGGAGGGGATGAACACTGAAGCTTTCTTT.

This clonotype was observed many times. The rearrangement joins TRBV19 to TRBJ2-7; TRBD2 is a possible D gene (5 bases). CDR3 length: 13 residues. Trimming stripped 6 bases from V and 2 bases from J, with 11 bases between. Per germline, CDR1 LNHDA and CDR2 SQIVND (reference sequence). The CDR3 sequence is CASSGEWTYEQYF. CDR3 sequence (DNA): TGTGCCAGTAGCGGGGAGTGGACCTACGAGCAGTACTTC. The whole variable domain, filled in from reference TRBV19 and TRBJ2-7, reads DGGITQSPKYLFRKEGQNVTLSCEQNLNHDAMYWYRQDPGQGLRLIYYSQIVNDFQKGDIAEGYSVSREKKESFPLTVTSAQKNPTAFYLCASSGEWTYEQYFGPGTRLTVT.

Comment on this clonotype: This may be a read error: a much more frequent sequence differs by one nucleotide. The rearrangement uses TRBV3-1 and TRBJ2-2; D is possibly TRBD2 (5 bases). V was trimmed by 8 bases and J by 8 bases, leaving 9 bases between them. Germline V gene data show CDR1 as LGHDT and CDR2 as YNNKEL (reference sequence). CDR3 length equals 11 residues. CDR3 amino acids: CASGRGGELFF. The CDR3 DNA is TGTGCCAGCGGCAGAGGGGGGGAGCTGTTTTTT.

This sequence joins TRBV30 and TRBJ2-2, with 8 bases that match TRBD1. After removal of 7 bases from V and 8 bases from J, the junction contained 6 bases not matched to a gene. The CDR3 totals 12 residues. In germline, CDR1 is GTSNPN, CDR2 SVGIG (reference sequence). The CDR3 region is CAFGQGIGELFF. The CDR3 nucleotides are TGTGCCTTTGGACAGGGCATAGGGGAGCTGTTTTTT.